This TCR beta chain is from a study of regulatory T cells in long-lasting Graves disease. The study, taken as a whole, reports: Under persistent disease, TRBV28, TRBJ1-2 and TRBJ2-5 were used preferentially.

Time point given: newly diagnosed GD, antithyroid drugs for less than 3 months. PBMC RNA served as the TCR library source. This clonotype was seen ten or more times. Its antigen is as yet unknown. Germline values: CDR1 MNHEY, CDR2 SMNVEV (reference sequence). The CDR3 loop spans 15 amino acids. The trim removed 1 base at V and 7 bases at J, leaving 8 bases unmatched. Building the TCR beta libraries relied on iRepertoire HTBI primers, and CDR3 regions underwent Arm-PCR. One entry per CDR3 protein, called by TCRdb with MiXCR from the multiplex PCR reads. The data hold 450,000 to 700,000 distinct CDR3 sequences, with less than 15% observed a single time. The same data also contributed to another study, on T cells in Graves' hyperthyroidism and ophthalmopathy. From that paper: Most thyroid clonotypes that were expanded above 0.001 also turned up in blood. In validation, the model predicted ophthalmopathy. These predictions came a median about 6.5 months before onset.

Material: peripheral blood mononuclear cells (PBMCs), obtained at new diagnosis, from a patient treated with antithyroid drugs. The V gene is TRBV27, the J gene TRBJ2-3; 7 bases are a match to TRBD2. This clonotype originated in a young man with Graves disease. CDR3 in DNA: TGTGCCAGCAGTTTATTAGCGGGTGGGCGGAATACGCAGTATTTT. It specifies CASSLLAGGRNTQYF.